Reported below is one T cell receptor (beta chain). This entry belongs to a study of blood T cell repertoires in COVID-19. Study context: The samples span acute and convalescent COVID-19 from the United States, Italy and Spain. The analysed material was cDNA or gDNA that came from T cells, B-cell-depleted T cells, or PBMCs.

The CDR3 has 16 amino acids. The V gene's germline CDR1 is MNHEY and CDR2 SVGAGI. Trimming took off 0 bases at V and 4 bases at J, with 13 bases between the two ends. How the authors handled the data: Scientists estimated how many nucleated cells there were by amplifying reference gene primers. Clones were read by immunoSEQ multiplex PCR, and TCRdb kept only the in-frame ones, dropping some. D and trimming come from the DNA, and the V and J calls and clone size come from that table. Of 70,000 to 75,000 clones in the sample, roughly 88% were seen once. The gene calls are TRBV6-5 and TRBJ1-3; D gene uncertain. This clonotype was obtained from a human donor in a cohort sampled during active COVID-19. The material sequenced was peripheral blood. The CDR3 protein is CASSYSGRRWGNTIYF. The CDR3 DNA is TGTGCCAGCAGTTACTCGGGTCGGAGGTGGGGAAACACCATATATTTT.